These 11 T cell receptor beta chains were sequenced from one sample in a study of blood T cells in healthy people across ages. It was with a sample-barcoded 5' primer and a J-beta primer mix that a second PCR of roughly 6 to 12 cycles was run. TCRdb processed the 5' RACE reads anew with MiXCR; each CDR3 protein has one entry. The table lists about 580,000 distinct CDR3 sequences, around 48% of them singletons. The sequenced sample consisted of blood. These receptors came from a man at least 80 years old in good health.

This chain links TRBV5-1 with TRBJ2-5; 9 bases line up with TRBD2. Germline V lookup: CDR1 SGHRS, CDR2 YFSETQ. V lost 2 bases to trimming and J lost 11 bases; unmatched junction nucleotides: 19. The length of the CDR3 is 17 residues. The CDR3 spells CASSLVIAGAGGNEQYF. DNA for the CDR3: TGCGCCAGCAGCTTAGTCATAGCGGGAGCCGGGGGGAATGAGCAGTACTTC.

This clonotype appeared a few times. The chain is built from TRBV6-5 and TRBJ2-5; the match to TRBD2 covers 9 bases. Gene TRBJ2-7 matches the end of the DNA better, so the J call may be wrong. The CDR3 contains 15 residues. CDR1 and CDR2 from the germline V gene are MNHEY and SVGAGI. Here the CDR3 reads CASSYTTSGDYEQYF. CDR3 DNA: TGTGCCAGCAGTTATACGACTAGCGGTGATTACGAGCAGTACTTC.

The CDR3 nucleotides are TGTGCCAGCAGTCAATGGGACGGGCGATATAATTCACCCCTCCACTTT. Protein: CASSQWDGRYNSPLHF. The rearrangement links TRBV12-3 or TRBV12-4 to TRBJ1-6; D is possibly TRBD1 (5 bases). V was clipped by 5 bases and J by 4 bases, with 15 bases between them. The CDR3 totals 16 residues.

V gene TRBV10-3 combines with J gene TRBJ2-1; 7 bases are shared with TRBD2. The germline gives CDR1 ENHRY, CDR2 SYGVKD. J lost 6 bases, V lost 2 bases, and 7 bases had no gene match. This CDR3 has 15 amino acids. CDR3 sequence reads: CAISEGRTRSNEQFF. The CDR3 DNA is TGTGCCATCAGTGAGGGAAGGACTAGGAGCAATGAGCAGTTCTTC.

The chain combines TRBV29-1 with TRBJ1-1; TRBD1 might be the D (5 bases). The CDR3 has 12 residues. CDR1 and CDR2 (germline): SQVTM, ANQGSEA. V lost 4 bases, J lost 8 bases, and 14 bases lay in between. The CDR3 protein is CSVAGVAIEAFF. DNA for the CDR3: TGCAGCGTTGCGGGGGTCGCAATCGAAGCTTTCTTT.

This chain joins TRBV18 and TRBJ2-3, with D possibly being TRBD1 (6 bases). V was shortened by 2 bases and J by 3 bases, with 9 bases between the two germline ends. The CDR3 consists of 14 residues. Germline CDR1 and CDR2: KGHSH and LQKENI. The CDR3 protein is CASSPKGETDTQYF. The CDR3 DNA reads TGTGCCAGCTCACCAAAGGGGGAGACAGATACGCAGTATTTT.

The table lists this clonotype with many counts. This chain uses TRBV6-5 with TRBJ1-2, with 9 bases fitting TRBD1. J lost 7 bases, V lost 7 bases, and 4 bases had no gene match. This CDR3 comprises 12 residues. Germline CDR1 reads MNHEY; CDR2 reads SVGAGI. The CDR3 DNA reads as TGTGCCAGCAAAGGGACAGGGTCTGGCTACACCTTC. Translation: CASKGTGSGYTF.

As DNA, the CDR3 is TGTGCCAGCAGTTATAGCGGGAGTAGCATCAATGAGCAGTTCTTC. Translated, it gives CASSYSGSSINEQFF. The chain is built from TRBV2 and TRBJ2-1; the match to TRBD2 covers 9 bases. CDR3 length equals 15 residues. J gave up 6 bases and V 5 bases, and 8 bases lay outside the gene matches. Germline V lookup: CDR1 SNHLY, CDR2 FYNNEI.

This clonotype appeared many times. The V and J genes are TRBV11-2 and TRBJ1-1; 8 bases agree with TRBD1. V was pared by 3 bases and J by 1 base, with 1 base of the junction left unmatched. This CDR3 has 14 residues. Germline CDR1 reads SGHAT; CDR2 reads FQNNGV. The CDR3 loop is CASSFGQGNTEAFF. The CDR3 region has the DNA TGTGCCAGCAGCTTCGGACAGGGGAACACTGAAGCTTTCTTT.

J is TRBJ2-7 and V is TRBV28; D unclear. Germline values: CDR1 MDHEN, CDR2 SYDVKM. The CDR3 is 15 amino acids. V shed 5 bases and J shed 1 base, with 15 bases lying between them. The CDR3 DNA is TGTGCCAGCAGTCTGACTGCTCTCGGGTCCTACGAGCAGTACTTC. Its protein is CASSLTALGSYEQYF.

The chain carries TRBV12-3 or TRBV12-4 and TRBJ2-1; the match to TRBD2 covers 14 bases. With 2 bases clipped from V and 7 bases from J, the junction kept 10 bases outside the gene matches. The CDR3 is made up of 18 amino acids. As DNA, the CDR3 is TGTGCCAGCAGTTTAAAGGGACTAGCGGGGGCCCACGGGAATGAGCAGTTCTTC. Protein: CASSLKGLAGAHGNEQFF.